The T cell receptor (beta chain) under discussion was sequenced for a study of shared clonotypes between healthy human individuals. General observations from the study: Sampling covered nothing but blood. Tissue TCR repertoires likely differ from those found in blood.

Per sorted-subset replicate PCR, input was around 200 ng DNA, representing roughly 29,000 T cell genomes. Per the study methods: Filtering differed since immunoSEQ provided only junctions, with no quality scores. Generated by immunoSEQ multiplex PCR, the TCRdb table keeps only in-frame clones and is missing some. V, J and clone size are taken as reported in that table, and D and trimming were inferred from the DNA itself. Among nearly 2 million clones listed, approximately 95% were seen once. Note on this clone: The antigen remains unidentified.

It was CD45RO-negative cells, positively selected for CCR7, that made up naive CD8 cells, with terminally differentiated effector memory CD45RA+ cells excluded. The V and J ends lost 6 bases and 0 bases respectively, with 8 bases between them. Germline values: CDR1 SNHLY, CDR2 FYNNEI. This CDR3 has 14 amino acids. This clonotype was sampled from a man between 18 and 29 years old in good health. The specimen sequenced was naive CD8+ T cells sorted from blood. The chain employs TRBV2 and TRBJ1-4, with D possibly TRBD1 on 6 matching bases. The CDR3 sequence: CASSSGATNEKLFF. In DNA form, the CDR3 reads TGTGCCAGCAGCTCAGGGGCAACTAATGAAAAACTGTTTTTT.